In its sample, the clone carrying this TCR beta chain was seen a few times. Exclusion of a patient resulted from uncontrolled infection, other autoimmune disease, pregnancy or lactation. Researchers amplified the TCR beta CDR3 regions from RNA transcripts. The HTBI primer set was used in a first-round RT-PCR of the TCR CDR3. Via MiXCR, TCRdb re-called the multiplex PCR reads, giving one row per CDR3 protein. In the table there are some 270,000 distinct CDR3 sequences, roughly 15% of which are singletons. V lost 7 bases, J lost 3 bases, and 15 bases lay in between. This CDR3 comprises 14 residues. Germline CDR1 reads MGHDK; CDR2 reads SYGVNS. The data derive from a study of T cells in Graves' hyperthyroidism and ophthalmopathy.

This chain connects TRBV25-1 to TRBJ1-2; D unresolved. The clonotype was recovered from a woman aged 40 to 50 with Graves' hyperthyroidism. The specimen sequenced was blood. CDR3 DNA sequence: TGTGCCAGCACTTCGGGAGGGAATTACTATGGCTACACCTTC. This encodes CASTSGGNYYGYTF.